Each of the 24 T cell receptor beta chains below was sequenced from the same sample in a study of shared clonotypes between healthy human individuals (dated by TCRdb to about 2020). Library prep was done by the immunoSEQ multiplex PCR assay. Drawn from immuneACCESS, this table holds only the in-frame rearrangements with V and J called that TCRdb kept. Clones are partly lost; checked studies trace under half to an unresolved V gene and leave the rest unexplained. This sample has about 2.3 million clones in its table, and 93% of those were observed once. The ten largest clones capture under 0.45% of the sample. The source material was naive CD4+ T cells from PBMCs. This specimen's cell subset or site label, interpreted: CD45RA+ positively selected. These TCRs come from a man aged 18 to 35 in good health. Some clones in this sample may be carry-over from other donors' samples.

The V call is TRBV2, the J call TRBJ2-5; D is uncertain. The CDR3 length is 13 residues. V dropped 6 bases and J dropped 3 bases, with 11 bases sitting between them. Germline V gives CDR1 SNHLY, CDR2 FYNNEI. CDR3 bases: TGTGCCAGCAGACAAGACATGGAAGAGACCCAGTACTTC. It translates to CASRQDMEETQYF. The whole variable domain, remainder taken from reference TRBV2 and TRBJ2-5, is EPEVTQTPSHQVTQMGQEVILRCVPISNHLYFYWYRQILGQKVEFLVSFYNNEISEKSEIFDDQFSVERPDGSNFTLKIRSTKLEDSAMYFCASRQDMEETQYFGPGTRLLVL.

The chain links TRBV7-9 to TRBJ1-1; no firm D call. The V end lost 0 bases, the J end lost 10 bases, and 12 bases lay between the germline ends. Germline CDR1 is SEHNR and CDR2 is FQNEAQ (reference sequence). The CDR3 is 13 residues long. The CDR3 DNA follows: TGTGCCAGCAGCTTAGCGGGCAGCCAAGGAGCTTTCTTT. It translates to CASSLAGSQGAFF.

Remarks on this clone: Other DNA variants within this sample encode the same CDR3. Written as DNA, the CDR3 is TGTGCCAGCTCACCACCGGGACAGTCCTATGGCTACACCTTC. Its translation: CASSPPGQSYGYTF. The chain links TRBV18 to TRBJ1-2, with 7 nucleotides matching TRBD1. CDR1 and CDR2 from the germline V gene are KGHSH and LQKENI. This CDR3 has 14 amino acids. J gave up 4 bases and V 0 bases, and 2 bases lay outside the gene matches. The variable domain in full, completed from reference TRBV18 and TRBJ1-2, reads NAGVMQNPRHLVRRRGQEARLRCSPMKGHSHVYWYRQLPEEGLKFMVYLQKENIIDESGMPKERFSAEFPKEGPSILRIQQVVRGDSAAYFCASSPPGQSYGYTFGSGTRLTVV.

The J gene is TRBJ1-2, the V gene TRBV5-6, with D maybe TRBD1 (5 bases). There are 15 residues in the CDR3. Trimming left V 3 bases short and J 6 bases short, with 18 bases between. Germline CDR1 and CDR2: SGHDT and YYEEEE. The CDR3 DNA reads TGTGCCAGCAGCTCCCCCGGGACCTTTGGGCATGGCTACACCTTC. Translation: CASSSPGTFGHGYTF.

This clone was seen just once. This sequence joins TRBV11-2 and TRBJ2-5, with unresolved D. V shed 4 bases and J shed 0 bases, with 9 bases lying between them. Germline CDR1 reads SGHAT; CDR2 reads FQNNGV. This CDR3 has 14 amino acids. In DNA form, the CDR3 reads TGTGCCAGCAGCTCCGACGGATACCAAGAGACCCAGTACTTC. Translated: CASSSDGYQETQYF.

The chain combines TRBV7-6 with TRBJ1-1; D not resolved. The CDR3 runs 14 residues. Germline loops: CDR1 SGHVS, CDR2 FNYEAQ. V was cut by 1 base and J by 1 base, with 7 bases left in between. This CDR3 reads CASSLGRQNTEAFF. The CDR3 bases are TGTGCCAGCAGCTTAGGGCGGCAGAACACTGAAGCTTTCTTT.

The V and J genes are TRBV25-1 and TRBJ2-3, with D perhaps TRBD1 (5 bases). V was pared by 4 bases and J by 3 bases, with 14 bases between. Germline CDR1 and CDR2: MGHDK and SYGVNS. The CDR3 sequence is 15 residues long. The CDR3 spells CASSARKGLTDTQYF. The CDR3 bases are TGTGCCAGCAGTGCGAGGAAGGGGTTGACAGATACGCAGTATTTT.

The chain links TRBV19 to TRBJ1-5, with D possibly matching TRBD1 (5 bases). Germline CDR1 LNHDA, CDR2 SQIVND (reference sequence). The CDR3 consists of 14 residues. The V gene lost 6 bases and the J gene lost 4 bases, with 13 bases spanning the gap. CDR3 residues: CASSRDGRNQPQHF. In DNA, the CDR3 is TGTGCCAGTAGCCGGGACGGGAGAAATCAGCCCCAGCATTTT.

J is TRBJ1-2 and V is TRBV2; a possible D gene is TRBD1 (6 bases). The CDR3 spans 17 residues. Trimming took 3 bases from V and 7 from J, leaving 24 bases between them. Germline CDR1 reads SNHLY; CDR2 reads FYNNEI. For the CDR3, the DNA is TGTGCCAGCAGTGATCGCGGCAGGGGCGCCATCAATTCTGGCTACACCTTC. It is translated as CASSDRGRGAINSGYTF. Supplemented by reference TRBV2 and TRBJ1-2, the full variable domain reads EPEVTQTPSHQVTQMGQEVILRCVPISNHLYFYWYRQILGQKVEFLVSFYNNEISEKSEIFDDQFSVERPDGSNFTLKIRSTKLEDSAMYFCASSDRGRGAINSGYTFGSGTRLTVV.

A remark on this clone: The DNA is left out, because the CDR3 cannot be placed on it with certainty; the CDR3 is given as TCRdb lists it. The chain combines TRBV9 with TRBJ1-2. Germline-derived CDR1 and CDR2 are SGDLS and YYNGEE. From its first to its last residue, the CDR3 has 15 amino acids. CDR3 amino acids: CASSVGSGASRLHTF.

The chain links TRBV30 to TRBJ2-3, with 12 bases that match TRBD2. Looked up from germline, CDR1 is GTSNPN and CDR2 is SVGIG (reference sequence). After removal of 0 bases from V and 7 bases from J, the junction contained 5 bases not matched to a gene. The CDR3 is 15 amino acids. The CDR3 region is CAWSVLAGGANTQYF. The DNA for the CDR3 is TGTGCCTGGAGTGTCCTAGCGGGAGGGGCCAATACGCAGTATTTT.

J is TRBJ2-5 and V is TRBV7-3, with a tentative D call TRBD1 (6 bases). CDR1 SGHTA and CDR2 FQGTGA come from the germline V gene. Trimming left V 5 bases short and J 3 bases short, with 10 bases between. The CDR3 runs 13 residues. This CDR3 is CASSVHREETQYF. The CDR3 nucleotides read TGTGCCAGCAGCGTTCACAGGGAAGAGACCCAGTACTTC.

The chain carries TRBV7-7 and TRBJ2-2; 9 bases are a match to TRBD2. The junction had 9 bases not matched to a gene; V was cut back by 5 bases and J by 5 bases. This CDR3 contains 16 residues. The V gene's germline CDR1 is SSHAT and CDR2 FNYEAQ (reference sequence). The CDR3 DNA follows: TGTGCCAGCAGCCGCATAGCGGGAGACCCTACCGGGGAGCTGTTTTTT. Its protein is CASSRIAGDPTGELFF.

V gene TRBV12-1 combines with J gene TRBJ1-5. TRBV12-1 is a documented pseudogene. The CDR3 has 17 amino acids. The CDR3 nucleotides are TGTGCCAGCAGCTTCCCCCACTATCGGGACTCCGGTCAGCCCCAGCATTTT. Translating it yields CASSFPHYRDSGQPQHF.

V is TRBV5-6 and J is TRBJ2-3; 11 bases fit TRBD2. Germline loops: CDR1 SGHDT, CDR2 YYEEEE. CDR3 size: 13 residues. V trimming: 4 bases; J trimming: 12 bases; junction bases outside the gene matches: 7. The CDR3 coding sequence is TGTGCCAGCAGCGTCGGGACTAGCGGATCCCAGTATTTT. Translation: CASSVGTSGSQYF. The full variable domain, completed using reference TRBV5-6 and TRBJ2-3, is DAGVTQSPTHLIKTRGQQVTLRCSPKSGHDTVSWYQQALGQGPQFIFQYYEEEERQRGNFPDRFSGHQFPNYSSELNVNALLLGDSALYLCASSVGTSGSQYFGPGTRLTVL.

This rearrangement joins TRBV5-1 to TRBJ1-2; D is unresolved. V dropped 4 bases and J dropped 7 bases, with 14 bases sitting between them. From germline, CDR1 is SGHRS and CDR2 YFSETQ. This CDR3 has 13 amino acids. The CDR3 nucleotides read TGCGCCAGCAGCCCCGAACTCTGGGTTGGCTACACCTTC. Translated, it gives CASSPELWVGYTF.

The chain carries TRBV10-3 and TRBJ2-7; 16 nucleotides align to TRBD2. In germline, CDR1 is ENHRY, CDR2 SYGVKD. The CDR3 length is 19 residues. J was trimmed by 0 bases and V by 3 bases; bases with no gene match: 8. CDR3 region: CAISDVPGLAGGSSYEQYF. CDR3 DNA sequence: TGTGCCATCAGTGACGTCCCGGGACTAGCGGGAGGGAGCTCCTACGAGCAGTACTTC.

V and J are TRBV28 and TRBJ2-2; tentatively, D is TRBD2 (6 bases). Trimming took 7 bases from V and 7 from J, leaving 25 bases between them. The CDR3 runs to 17 residues. The V gene's germline CDR1 is MDHEN and CDR2 SYDVKM. The CDR3 protein is CASNDWGERSFGGELFF. In nucleotides, the CDR3 is TGTGCCAGCAACGATTGGGGGGAGCGTTCATTTGGCGGGGAGCTGTTTTTT.

This chain uses TRBV27 with TRBJ2-2, with D perhaps given as TRBD1 or TRBD2 (5 bases each). The CDR3 consists of 15 residues. Per germline, CDR1 MNHEY and CDR2 SMNVEV (reference sequence). Deletions cut 10 bases from V and 4 bases from J, with 19 bases between. The CDR3 spells CATRVGALVTGELFF. The CDR3 coding sequence is TGTGCCACTAGGGTCGGGGCCTTGGTCACCGGGGAGCTGTTTTTT.

The V call is TRBV27, the J call TRBJ1-1, with D unresolved. V gave up 6 bases and J gave up 1 base, with 9 bases separating them. Germline V CDR1 and CDR2: MNHEY, SMNVEV (reference sequence). The CDR3 contains 13 residues. The CDR3 loop reads CASRPVSNTEAFF. CDR3 coding DNA: TGTGCCAGCAGGCCCGTCTCGAACACTGAAGCTTTCTTT.

V and J are TRBV30 and TRBJ2-5; no clear D. Trimming removed 2 bases from V and 1 base from J, with 8 bases in between. The CDR3 contains 13 residues. Germline V gene sequence: CDR1 GTSNPN, CDR2 SVGIG (reference sequence). The CDR3 is CAWSQSPQETQYF. As DNA, the CDR3 is TGTGCCTGGAGTCAGTCCCCCCAAGAGACCCAGTACTTC. Based on the CDR3 plus reference TRBV30 and TRBJ2-5, the full variable domain is SQTIHQWPATLVQPVGSPLSLECTVEGTSNPNLYWYRQAAGRGLQLLFYSVGIGQISSEVPQNLSASRPQDRQFILSSKKLLLSDSGFYLCAWSQSPQETQYFGPGTRLLVL.

V gene TRBV27 combines with J gene TRBJ1-4, with D perhaps matching TRBD1 (5 bases). Germline V lookup: CDR1 MNHEY, CDR2 SMNVEV (reference sequence). Trimming shortened V by 3 bases and J by 0 bases, and 8 bases separated the two germline ends. CDR3 size: 15 residues. CDR3: CASSFRGTTNEKLFF. CDR3 sequence (DNA): TGTGCCAGCAGTTTTAGGGGTACAACTAATGAAAAACTGTTTTTT.

V is TRBV7-9 and J is TRBJ2-7; D is ambiguous. The V gene lost 4 bases and the J gene lost 1 base, with 17 bases spanning the gap. CDR1 is SEHNR and CDR2 is FQNEAQ in the germline V gene (reference sequence). The CDR3 covers 16 residues. The CDR3 spells CASSYSPGFPSYEQYF. In nucleotides, the CDR3 is TGTGCCAGCAGCTACTCCCCCGGATTCCCTTCCTACGAGCAGTACTTC.

The chain links TRBV19 to TRBJ1-4, with D perhaps matching TRBD1 (5 bases). Germline V gene lookup returns CDR1 LNHDA and CDR2 SQIVND (reference sequence). The CDR3 spans 15 residues. The ends were cut back, 5 bases at V and 4 bases at J, with 14 bases in the middle. Written as DNA, the CDR3 is TGTGCCAGTAGTCCTCCCGGGGCCTTTAATGAAAAACTGTTTTTT. Translated: CASSPPGAFNEKLFF.